The 25 T cell receptor beta chains in this list originate from one sample, sequenced in a study of blood T cell repertoires in COVID-19. TCRdb's table, derived via immunoSEQ multiplex PCR, lists solely in-frame clones and lacks some. This sample has some 40,000 clones, with more than 75% found just once. Source material: peripheral blood. The receptors stem from a man aged 50 to 60 with active or convalescent COVID-19.

This clone was counted a few times. The rearrangement uses TRBV5-6 and TRBJ2-2; possibly TRBD1 for D (5 bases). Trimming cost V 4 bases and J 6 bases, with 22 bases left between them. CDR1 and CDR2 (germline): SGHDT, YYEEEE. CDR3 length equals 17 residues. This CDR3 is CASSGRPGLGRSGELFF. The CDR3 region has the DNA TGTGCCAGCAGCGGAAGGCCAGGGCTCGGCCGGTCCGGGGAGCTGTTTTTT.

The chain is built from TRBV9 and TRBJ2-2; D call uncertain. CDR3 length: 12 amino acids. Germline V gene lookup returns CDR1 SGDLS and CDR2 YYNGEE. V lost 5 bases and J 1 base, leaving 3 bases between the germline ends. CDR3 in DNA: TGTGCCAGCAGTATGAACACCGGGGAGCTGTTTTTT. The encoded protein is CASSMNTGELFF.

The gene calls are TRBV7-9 and TRBJ1-1; possibly TRBD1 for D (6 bases). V was shortened by 4 bases and J by 6 bases, with 12 bases between the two germline ends. Germline V gene lookup returns CDR1 SEHNR and CDR2 FQNEAQ (reference sequence). This CDR3 spans 13 amino acids. The CDR3 loop reads CASSSVQGPEAFF. The CDR3 DNA is TGTGCCAGCAGCTCCGTACAGGGTCCTGAAGCTTTCTTT.

V gene TRBV9 combines with J gene TRBJ2-1; 12 nucleotides align to TRBD2. The J segment lost 5 bases and the V segment lost 4 bases, leaving 7 bases of the junction unmatched. CDR1 and CDR2 (germline): SGDLS, YYNGEE. This CDR3 comprises 16 residues. CDR3 loop: CASSPPGLAGNNEQFF. Written as DNA, the CDR3 is TGTGCCAGCAGCCCCCCCGGACTAGCGGGGAACAATGAGCAGTTCTTC.

The J gene is TRBJ1-2, the V gene TRBV7-3, with D maybe TRBD1 (5 bases). V lost 1 base and J lost 8, with 14 bases in between. The CDR3 sequence is 14 residues long. Germline V gene data show CDR1 as SGHTA and CDR2 as FQGTGA. CDR3 region: CASSLNSQGGGYTF. In DNA, the CDR3 is TGTGCCAGCAGCTTAAATTCGCAGGGTGGCGGCTACACCTTC.

This chain uses TRBV3-1 (or the pseudogene TRBV3-2) with TRBJ1-5; weak D call: TRBD1 (5 bases). This CDR3 has 16 amino acids. Trimming left V 3 bases short and J 0 bases short, with 12 bases between. Germline lookup yields CDR1 LGHDT and CDR2 YNNKEL (reference sequence). The CDR3 nucleotides are TGTGCCAGCAGCCAGGGAGGACACCATAGCAATCAGCCCCAGCATTTT. This codes for CASSQGGHHSNQPQHF.

V is TRBV18 and J is TRBJ2-1, with 7 bases aligning to TRBD2. V was clipped by 2 bases and J by 7 bases; unmatched bases: 11. The germline V gene encodes CDR1 KGHSH and CDR2 LQKENI. CDR3 length: 16 residues. The CDR3 nucleotides are TGTGCCAGCTCACCAACAACGGGGGGAGGAGTGAATGAGCAGTTCTTC. It translates to CASSPTTGGGVNEQFF.

This chain joins TRBV6-5 and TRBJ2-5, with 9 bases fitting TRBD2. Germline V CDR1 and CDR2: MNHEY, SVGAGI. CDR3 length: 13 amino acids. V shed 8 bases, J shed 5 bases, and the junction held 6 bases outside the gene matches. CDR3 bases: TGTGCCAGCGGGGCGGGGGGGCCCGAGACCCAGTACTTC. This sequence encodes CASGAGGPETQYF.

The V call is TRBV27, the J call TRBJ2-7; 10 bases align to TRBD1. Per the germline V gene, CDR1 is MNHEY and CDR2 is SMNVEV (reference sequence). The trim removed 3 bases at V and 6 bases at J, leaving 8 bases unmatched. This CDR3 comprises 15 residues. CDR3 amino acids: CASSFSGDRGGEQYF. CDR3 sequence (DNA): TGTGCCAGCAGTTTCTCAGGGGACAGGGGTGGCGAGCAGTACTTC.

This rearrangement joins TRBV11-2 to TRBJ2-7; 8 bases agree with TRBD1. J gave up 7 bases and V 5 bases, and 7 bases lay outside the gene matches. Per germline, CDR1 SGHAT and CDR2 FQNNGV. The CDR3 consists of 13 residues. This CDR3 reads CASSPGTGLEQYF. The CDR3 DNA reads as TGTGCCAGCAGCCCAGGGACAGGCCTGGAGCAGTACTTC.

This chain joins TRBV2 and TRBJ1-2, with D unresolved. With 3 bases removed from V and 2 bases from J, the gap between germline ends came to 7 bases. Germline CDR1 SNHLY, CDR2 FYNNEI. This CDR3 is 13 amino acids long. CDR3 amino acids: CASSEPGNYGYTF. CDR3 nucleotide sequence: TGTGCCAGCAGTGAGCCAGGCAACTATGGCTACACCTTC.

This chain links TRBV15 with TRBJ2-7, with D hard to call. Trimming removed 0 bases at V and 6 bases at J, with 15 bases between. CDR3 length: 15 residues. Germline V gives CDR1 LNHNV, CDR2 YYDKDF (reference sequence). DNA for the CDR3: TGTGCCACCAGCAGAGATAGAGGTACGGGTCTCGAGCAGTACTTC. It is translated as CATSRDRGTGLEQYF.

The chain employs TRBV7-9 and TRBJ2-3; 9 nucleotides match TRBD1. The CDR3 is made up of 14 amino acids. V was pared by 8 bases and J by 1 base, with 4 bases of the junction left unmatched. Per germline, CDR1 SEHNR and CDR2 FQNEAQ (reference sequence). The CDR3 reads CASRGQGGTDTQYF. CDR3 nucleotide sequence: TGTGCCAGCCGGGGACAGGGAGGCACAGATACGCAGTATTTT.

This clone was observed a handful of times. The DNA of the CDR3 is TGCGCCAGCTCTGCTGCTGGGGAGCGCTACAATGAGCAGTTCTTC. Translating gives CASSAAGERYNEQFF. V usage is TRBV5-1 and J usage is TRBJ2-1, with D maybe TRBD2 (5 bases). Germline V gene lookup returns CDR1 SGHRS and CDR2 YFSETQ. V dropped 7 bases and J dropped 3 bases, with 17 bases sitting between them. The CDR3 is made up of 15 amino acids.

A few counts support this clone. V gene TRBV28 combines with J gene TRBJ2-4; the D gene is possibly TRBD1 (6 bases). The V gene's germline CDR1 is MDHEN and CDR2 SYDVKM. The CDR3 runs 12 residues. V was pared by 6 bases and J by 5 bases, with 8 bases between. CDR3 protein: CASRSGENIQYF. For the CDR3, the DNA is TGTGCCAGCAGGTCAGGGGAAAACATTCAGTACTTC.

This chain joins TRBV4-2 and TRBJ1-1; perhaps TRBD1 as D (6 bases). The CDR3 contains 13 residues. V dropped 4 bases and J dropped 2 bases, with 8 bases sitting between them. Germline V gene lookup returns CDR1 LGHNA and CDR2 YNFKEQ. The CDR3 DNA reads TGTGCCAGCAGCCCGACAGGTAACACTGAAGCTTTCTTT. Translating it yields CASSPTGNTEAFF.

The chain joins TRBV7-2 to TRBJ1-2; D is possibly TRBD1 (5 bases). This CDR3 is built from 14 residues. Germline CDR1 SGHTA, CDR2 FQGNSA. With 2 bases removed from V and 3 bases from J, the gap between germline ends came to 10 bases. The CDR3 sequence is CASSLSPGDYGYTF. For the CDR3, the DNA is TGTGCCAGCAGCTTAAGTCCGGGGGACTATGGCTACACCTTC. Drawing the rest from reference TRBV7-2 and TRBJ1-2, the complete variable domain is GAGVSQSPSNKVTEKGKDVELRCDPISGHTALYWYRQSLGQGLEFLIYFQGNSAPDKSGLPSDRFSAERTGGSVSTLTIQRTQQEDSAVYLCASSLSPGDYGYTFGSGTRLTVV.

The CDR3 DNA is TGTGCCAGCAGTCGGGACAGGGGTGAGACCCAGTACTTC. Translating gives CASSRDRGETQYF. This rearrangement joins TRBV28 to TRBJ2-5; 10 nucleotides align to TRBD1. V lost 5 bases and J lost 5; bases outside the gene matches: 2. Germline loops: CDR1 MDHEN, CDR2 SYDVKM. This CDR3 is built from 13 residues.

The V call is TRBV27, the J call TRBJ2-5; possible D gene TRBD1, 5 bases. The CDR3 extends over 18 amino acids. Per the germline V gene, CDR1 is MNHEY and CDR2 is SMNVEV (reference sequence). Trimming took off 5 bases at V and 0 bases at J, with 22 bases between the two ends. CDR3 amino acids: CASSLYYKRQPNQETQYF. The DNA of the CDR3 is TGTGCCAGCAGTCTCTATTATAAGAGACAGCCAAACCAAGAGACCCAGTACTTC.

V is TRBV29-1 and J is TRBJ1-2, with 8 bases matching TRBD1. V lost 0 bases and J lost 8; bases outside the gene matches: 14. This CDR3 comprises 16 residues. Looked up from germline, CDR1 is SQVTM and CDR2 is ANQGSEA. The CDR3 nucleotides read TGCAGCGTTGAAGAGTGGGGAGGACAGGGCCATGGCGGCTACACCTTC. It is translated as CSVEEWGGQGHGGYTF. Variable domain in full (rest from reference TRBV29-1 and TRBJ1-2): SAVISQKPSRDICQRGTSLTIQCQVDSQVTMMFWYRQQPGQSLTLIATANQGSEATYESGFVIDKFPISRPNLTFSTLTVSNMSPEDSSIYLCSVEEWGGQGHGGYTFGSGTRLTVV.

The chain links TRBV27 to TRBJ2-3; 11 positions match TRBD1. The CDR3 has 20 residues. With V trimmed by 2 bases and J by 4 bases, 17 bases remained unmatched. Germline assignment: CDR1 MNHEY and CDR2 SMNVEV (reference sequence). The CDR3 is CASSLIIGTGGIFTADTQYF. The CDR3 DNA reads as TGTGCCAGCAGTTTAATAATCGGGACAGGGGGAATTTTTACCGCAGATACGCAGTATTTT.

The chain employs TRBV29-1 and TRBJ2-1; 15 nucleotides agree with TRBD2. With 8 bases clipped from V and 2 bases from J, the junction kept 13 bases outside the gene matches. Per germline, CDR1 SQVTM and CDR2 ANQGSEA. There are 18 residues in the CDR3. DNA for the CDR3: TGCAGCCCCCTTGGACTAGCGGGGGGGCGGTATCCCTACAATGAGCAGTTCTTC. It codes for CSPLGLAGGRYPYNEQFF.

The chain employs TRBV28 and TRBJ2-1; D perhaps matches TRBD2 (6 bases). The V gene's germline CDR1 is MDHEN and CDR2 SYDVKM. This CDR3 comprises 14 residues. Trimming removed 3 bases at V and 4 bases at J, with 10 bases between. Written as DNA, the CDR3 is TGTGCCAGCAGTTTGCACGGGGGTTACAATGAGCAGTTCTTC. This encodes CASSLHGGYNEQFF.

V usage is TRBV5-1 and J usage is TRBJ2-1; 10 bases line up with TRBD2. Germline lookup yields CDR1 SGHRS and CDR2 YFSETQ. CDR3 length: 15 amino acids. Trimming cost V 5 bases and J 5 bases; bases outside gene matches: 7. CDR3 region: CASRLAGGTNNEQFF. CDR3 nucleotide sequence: TGCGCCAGCAGGTTAGCGGGGGGAACAAACAATGAGCAGTTCTTC.

The rearrangement uses TRBV2 and TRBJ2-3; 10 nucleotides line up with TRBD2. J was trimmed by 4 bases and V by 3 bases; bases with no gene match: 4. The germline V gene encodes CDR1 SNHLY and CDR2 FYNNEI. The CDR3 runs 15 residues. CDR3 bases: TGTGCCAGCAGTGACACTAGCGGGGTGTCAGATACGCAGTATTTT. As protein: CASSDTSGVSDTQYF.